The rows below give T cell receptor beta chains drawn from one sample of a study of T cells in Graves' hyperthyroidism and ophthalmopathy. TCRdb re-called the multiplex PCR reads through MiXCR, storing one row per CDR3 protein. The sample shows under 650,000 distinct CDR3 sequences, roughly 17% of them seen only once. Sequencing input: blood. These receptors all stem from a woman aged 25-40 years with Graves' hyperthyroidism. The CDR3 runs from the conserved cysteine through the conserved F or W. D genes are given only for firm matches. The size field is filled for only some rows; it gives once, few, many or a size class.

D gene	J gene	clone size	V gene	CDR3 DNA	CDR3 protein
.	TRBJ1-3	few	TRBV13	TGTGCCAGCAGAAGATACAGGACTGGAAACACCATATATTTT	CASRRYRTGNTIYF
.	TRBJ2-7	.	TRBV7-2	TGTGCCAGCAGCCCGGGTAGCGGAGGGACCGAGCAGTACTTC	CASSPGSGGTEQYF
TRBD1	TRBJ1-2	.	TRBV6-4	TGTGCCAGCAGCCACGGAACCGGGACAGGGGGCATCTACGGCTACACCTTC	CASSHGTGTGGIYGYTF
.	TRBJ1-1	many	TRBV28	TGTGCCAGCAGTGTGGCAGCTGGCTCTGAAGCTTTCTTT	CASSVAAGSEAFF
TRBD1	TRBJ2-7	.	TRBV13	TGTGCCAGCACCTTCAGGGGGAGAAACTACGAGCAGTACTTC	CASTFRGRNYEQYF
TRBD1	TRBJ1-5	few	TRBV5-1	TGTGCCAGCAGTCAGGGACAGCATGTGAGCAATCAGCCCCAGCATTTT	CASSQGQHVSNQPQHF
TRBD2	TRBJ2-1	many	TRBV3-1	TGTGCCAGCAGCCAGGAAGCGGGGGAGTACAATGAGCAGTTCTTC	CASSQEAGEYNEQFF
TRBD1	TRBJ2-7	.	TRBV2	TGTGCCAGCAGAGTAACAGGGGGCGGATACGAGCAGTACTTC	CASRVTGGGYEQYF
TRBD2	TRBJ2-2	.	TRBV5-1	TGCGCCAGCAGCCCGCTTTTAGCGGGAGGAAACACCGGGGAGCTGTTTTTT	CASSPLLAGGNTGELFF
.	TRBJ1-5	few	TRBV29-1	TGCAGCGTTGAGGAGGGGGGGGGTCAGCCCCAGCATTTT	CSVEEGGGQPQHF
.	TRBJ1-1	few	TRBV6-2/TRBV6-3	TGTGCCAGCAGGTCAGGGGTCACTGAAGCTTTCTTT	CASRSGVTEAFF
.	TRBJ2-5	many	TRBV28	TGTGCCAGCAGTTTATATGGGGAAGAGACCCAGTACTTC	CASSLYGEETQYF
TRBD1	TRBJ1-2	many	TRBV3-1	TGTGCCAGCAGTCCCCTGGACAGGGGGGATGGCTACACCTTC	CASSPLDRGDGYTF
TRBD1	TRBJ2-2	.	TRBV5-4	TGTGCCAGCAGCTCCCCGGGACAGGGGTTAGCCGGGGAGCTGTTTTTT	CASSSPGQGLAGELFF
.	TRBJ2-6	once	TRBV12-3/TRBV12-4	TGTGCCAGCAGTTTATACGACGGGGCCAACGTCCTGACTTTC	CASSLYDGANVLTF
TRBD2	TRBJ2-3	few	TRBV9	TGTGCCAGCAGCGTAGGGGCGGGAGGGCCAGATACGCAGTATTTT	CASSVGAGGPDTQYF
.	TRBJ2-2	many	TRBV12-3/TRBV12-4	TGTGCCAGCACCCTACTAGAGTCCGGGGAGCTGTTTTTT	CASTLLESGELFF
.	TRBJ2-1	few	TRBV7-2	TGTGCCAGCAGCTTTCCGGGACCACTTTTAAATGAGCAGTTCTTC	CASSFPGPLLNEQFF
.	TRBJ2-1	many	TRBV30	TGTGCCTGGAGTGTTTCGTTGGCCTACAATGAGCAGTTCTTC	CAWSVSLAYNEQFF
TRBD1	TRBJ1-1	many	TRBV18	TGTGCCAGCTCACCAATAACCGGGACAGGGGAAGCTTTCTTT	CASSPITGTGEAFF
TRBD1	TRBJ1-2	few	TRBV5-6	TGTGCCAGCAGCTTCTCGACAGGGGCGGTTGGCTACACCTTC	CASSFSTGAVGYTF
TRBD1	TRBJ2-3	many	TRBV2	TGTGCCAGCTATGGGGTATTGGGACAGGGTTCAGATACGCAGTATTTT	CASYGVLGQGSDTQYF
TRBD1	TRBJ2-7	many	TRBV29-1	TGCAGCGTTGAAGATGGGGGACAGGGGCACTACGAGCAGTACTTC	CSVEDGGQGHYEQYF
TRBD1	TRBJ2-7	many	TRBV13	TGTGCCAGCCGGGACAGGGAGAACGAGCAGTACTTC	CASRDRENEQYF
.	TRBJ1-1	.	TRBV9	TGTGCCAGCAGCGTAGTGGGGGGGCTTAACACTGAAGCTTTCTTT	CASSVVGGLNTEAFF
TRBD2	TRBJ2-7	many	TRBV2	TGTGCCAGCAGTGTAGCGGGAGGGCCGAGCTACGAGCAGTACTTC	CASSVAGGPSYEQYF
.	TRBJ2-7	.	TRBV4-3	TGCGCCAGCAGCCAAGGACCCCGAGACGACGAGCAGTACTTC	CASSQGPRDDEQYF
.	TRBJ2-4	many	TRBV6-1	TGTGCCAGCAGTGAAGATGGTGCGGCGGAACTAGCCAAAAACATTCAGTACTTC	CASSEDGAAELAKNIQYF
.	TRBJ2-3	.	TRBV25-1	TGTGCCAGCAGTGATCCCCAGGGGAGGGCAGATACGCAGTATTTT	CASSDPQGRADTQYF
TRBD2	TRBJ2-3	many	TRBV7-8	TGTGCCAGCAGCTTGACCCCCCTCAGTGAAGCGGGAGGCACAGATACGCAGTATTTT	CASSLTPLSEAGGTDTQYF
.	TRBJ1-1	many	TRBV28	TGTGCCAGCAGTACTTCAGGCGGCAAGGACACTGAAGCTTTCTTT	CASSTSGGKDTEAFF
TRBD1	TRBJ2-7	few	TRBV5-1	TGCGCCAGCAGCTTCGGGACAGAGTCCTACGAGCAGTACTTC	CASSFGTESYEQYF
TRBD2	TRBJ2-7	few	TRBV29-1	TGCAGCGTAACCGGGACTAGCGGGGCCTCCTACGAGCAGTACTTC	CSVTGTSGASYEQYF
TRBD1	TRBJ1-5	many	TRBV28	TGTGCCAGCAGTTCGAGGGGGCGGCAGCCCCAGCATTTT	CASSSRGRQPQHF
.	TRBJ1-1	.	TRBV6-1	TGTGCCAGCAGTGAATTGGGAGCCGAAGCTTTCTTT	CASSELGAEAFF
TRBD1	TRBJ1-2	.	TRBV20-1	TGCAGTGCGACCCGGACAGGAAAGGGGGGCTACACCTTC	CSATRTGKGGYTF
TRBD2	TRBJ2-2	.	TRBV20-1	TGCAGTGCTCCGCGACTAGCGGGAGGGCCGTACACCGGGGAGCTGTTTTTT	CSAPRLAGGPYTGELFF
.	TRBJ1-1	few	TRBV19	TGTGCCAGTAGTATGGGGAGGGGCGCAAGGAACACTGAAGCTTTCTTT	CASSMGRGARNTEAFF
TRBD2	TRBJ2-7	many	TRBV2	TGTGCCAGCAGGGTCGGGAGGGCCTCAGACGAGCAGTACTTC	CASRVGRASDEQYF
.	TRBJ1-3	.	TRBV11-1	TGTGCCAGCAGCTTAGCTATGAGTAGGGACTCTGGAAACACCATATATTTT	CASSLAMSRDSGNTIYF
TRBD1	TRBJ2-5	many	TRBV28	TGTGCCAGCGGGGACAGGGGTGGGAAGGAGACCCAGTACTTC	CASGDRGGKETQYF
.	TRBJ2-1	.	TRBV12-3/TRBV12-4	TGTGCCAGCAGTTTAGGGAGCGGACAGCTATTCTACAATGAGCAGTTCTTC	CASSLGSGQLFYNEQFF
TRBD2	TRBJ2-3	many	TRBV2	TGTGCCAGCAGCGCTAGCGGGAGAATCCCAGATACGCAGTATTTT	CASSASGRIPDTQYF
.	TRBJ2-7	few	TRBV6-5	TGTGCCAGCAGTTACTCTCCAGGCGAGCAGTACTTC	CASSYSPGEQYF
.	TRBJ1-5	few	TRBV10-1	TGCGCCAGCAGTGAGTCGAGGGATCAGCCCCAGCATTTT	CASSESRDQPQHF
.	TRBJ1-2	many	TRBV20-1	TGCAGTGCTAGTAGGAGGGAGGATGGCTACACCTTC	CSASRREDGYTF
TRBD2	TRBJ2-7	few	TRBV4-3	TGCGTTTGCGTGAGGCCAGAGAGGGAGGGGCAGTACTTC	CVCVRPEREGQYF
.	TRBJ1-6	many	TRBV6-1	TGTGCCAGCAGTATCCCCCCAGGGGAATCACCCCTCCACTTT	CASSIPPGESPLHF
TRBD2	TRBJ2-6	.	TRBV19	TGTGCCAGTAGTACGGGGGGACTCGCATCTGGGGCCAACGTCCTGACTTTC	CASSTGGLASGANVLTF
TRBD2	TRBJ2-1	many	TRBV6-2/TRBV6-3	TGTGCCAGCACCCACGGGGCTAGCGGGAGGGCCAGGGAGCAGTTCTTC	CASTHGASGRAREQFF
TRBD2	TRBJ2-7	.	TRBV30	TGTGCCACGAGAGGAGGACTAGCGGGAGGAAAAGGGTCGTACGAGCAGTACTTC	CATRGGLAGGKGSYEQYF
TRBD2	TRBJ2-1	many	TRBV7-2	TGTGCCAGCAGCTTCTTAGGGGCGGGAGGGTTCAATGAGCAGTTCTTC	CASSFLGAGGFNEQFF